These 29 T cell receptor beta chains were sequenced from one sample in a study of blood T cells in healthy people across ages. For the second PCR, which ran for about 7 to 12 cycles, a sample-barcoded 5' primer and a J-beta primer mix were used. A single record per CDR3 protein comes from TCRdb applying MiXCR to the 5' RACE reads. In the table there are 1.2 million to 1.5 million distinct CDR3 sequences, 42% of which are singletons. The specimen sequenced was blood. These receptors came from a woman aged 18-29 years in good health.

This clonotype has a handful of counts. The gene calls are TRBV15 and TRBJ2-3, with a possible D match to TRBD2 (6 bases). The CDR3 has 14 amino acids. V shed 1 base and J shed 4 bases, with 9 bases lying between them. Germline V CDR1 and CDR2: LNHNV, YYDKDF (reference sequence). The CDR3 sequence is CATSRGGGPDTQYF. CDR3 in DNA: TGTGCCACCAGCAGAGGAGGAGGGCCAGATACGCAGTATTTT. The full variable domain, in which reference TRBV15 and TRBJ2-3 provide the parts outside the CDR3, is DAMVIQNPRYQVTQFGKPVTLSCSQTLNHNVMYWYQQKSSQAPKLLFHYYDKDFNNEADTPDNFQSRRPNTSFCFLDIRSPGLGDTAMYLCATSRGGGPDTQYFGPGTRLTVL.

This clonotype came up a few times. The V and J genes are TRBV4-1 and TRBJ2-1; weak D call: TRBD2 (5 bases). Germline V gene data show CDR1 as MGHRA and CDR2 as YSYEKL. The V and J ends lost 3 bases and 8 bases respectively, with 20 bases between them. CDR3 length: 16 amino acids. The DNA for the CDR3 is TGCGCCAGCAGCCACGACACTAGGCCTCCCGGCGATGAGCAGTTCTTC. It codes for CASSHDTRPPGDEQFF.

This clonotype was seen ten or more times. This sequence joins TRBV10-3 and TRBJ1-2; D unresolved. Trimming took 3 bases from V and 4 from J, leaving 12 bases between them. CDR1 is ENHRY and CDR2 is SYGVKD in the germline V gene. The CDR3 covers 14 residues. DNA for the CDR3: TGTGCCATCAGTGAACTGGGCGGCGGCTATGGCTACACCTTC. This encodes CAISELGGGYGYTF.

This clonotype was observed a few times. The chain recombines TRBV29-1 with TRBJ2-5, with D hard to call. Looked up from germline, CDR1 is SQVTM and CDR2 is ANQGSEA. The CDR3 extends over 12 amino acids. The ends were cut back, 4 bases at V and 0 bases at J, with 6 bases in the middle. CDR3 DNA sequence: TGCAGCGTTGTGGGGAACCAAGAGACCCAGTACTTC. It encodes CSVVGNQETQYF. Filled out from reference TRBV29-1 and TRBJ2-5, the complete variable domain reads SAVISQKPSRDICQRGTSLTIQCQVDSQVTMMFWYRQQPGQSLTLIATANQGSEATYESGFVIDKFPISRPNLTFSTLTVSNMSPEDSSIYLCSVVGNQETQYFGPGTRLLVL.

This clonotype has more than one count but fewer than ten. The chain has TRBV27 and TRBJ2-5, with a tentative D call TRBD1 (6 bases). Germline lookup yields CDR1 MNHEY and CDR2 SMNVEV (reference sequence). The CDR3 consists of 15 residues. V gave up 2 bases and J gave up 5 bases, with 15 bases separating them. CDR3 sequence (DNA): TGTGCCAGCAGTTTAAGTACAGGGAGATTGGAGACCCAGTACTTC. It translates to CASSLSTGRLETQYF.

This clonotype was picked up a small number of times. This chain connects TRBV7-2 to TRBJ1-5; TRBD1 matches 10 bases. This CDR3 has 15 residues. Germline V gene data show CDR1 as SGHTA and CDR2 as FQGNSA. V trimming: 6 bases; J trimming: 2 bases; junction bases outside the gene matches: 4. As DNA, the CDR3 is TGTGCCAGCAGTAGGGACAGGGGACGCAATCAGCCCCAGCATTTT. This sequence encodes CASSRDRGRNQPQHF. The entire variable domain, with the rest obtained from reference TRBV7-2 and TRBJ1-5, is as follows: GAGVSQSPSNKVTEKGKDVELRCDPISGHTALYWYRQSLGQGLEFLIYFQGNSAPDKSGLPSDRFSAERTGGSVSTLTIQRTQQEDSAVYLCASSRDRGRNQPQHFGDGTRLSIL.

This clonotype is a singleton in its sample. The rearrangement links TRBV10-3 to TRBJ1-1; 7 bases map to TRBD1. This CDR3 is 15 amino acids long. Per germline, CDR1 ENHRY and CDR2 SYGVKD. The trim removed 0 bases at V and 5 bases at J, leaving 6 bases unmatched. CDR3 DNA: TGTGCCATCAGTGAGTCGACAGGGCGGGGAACTGAAGCTTTCTTT. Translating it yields CAISESTGRGTEAFF.

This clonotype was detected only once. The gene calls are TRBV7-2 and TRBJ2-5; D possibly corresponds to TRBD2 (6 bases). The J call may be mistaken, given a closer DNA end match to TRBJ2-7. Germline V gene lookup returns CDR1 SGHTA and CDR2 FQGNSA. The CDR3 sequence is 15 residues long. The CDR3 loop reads CASSLAGSSTDEQYF. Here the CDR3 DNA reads TGTGCCAGCAGCTTAGCCGGGAGCAGTACGGACGAGCAGTACTTC.

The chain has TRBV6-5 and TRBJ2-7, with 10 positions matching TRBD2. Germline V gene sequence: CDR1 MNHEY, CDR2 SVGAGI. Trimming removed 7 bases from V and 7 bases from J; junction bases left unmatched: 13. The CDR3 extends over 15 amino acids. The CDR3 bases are TGTGCCAGCACCAAACGGTCTAGCGGGAGTCGGGAGCAGTACTTC. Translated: CASTKRSSGSREQYF.

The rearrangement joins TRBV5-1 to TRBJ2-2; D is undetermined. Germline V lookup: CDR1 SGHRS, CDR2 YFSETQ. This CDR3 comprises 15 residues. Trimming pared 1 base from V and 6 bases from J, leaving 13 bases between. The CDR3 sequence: CASSLSIPGSGELFF. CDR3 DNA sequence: TGCGCCAGCAGCTTGTCGATCCCGGGCTCCGGGGAGCTGTTTTTT.

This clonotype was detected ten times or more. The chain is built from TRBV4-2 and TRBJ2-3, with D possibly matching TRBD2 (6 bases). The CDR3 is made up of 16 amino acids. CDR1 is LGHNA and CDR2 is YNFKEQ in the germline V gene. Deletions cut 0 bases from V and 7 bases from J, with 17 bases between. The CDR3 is CASSQDGTGATNTQYF. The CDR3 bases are TGTGCCAGCAGCCAAGATGGGACTGGTGCCACGAATACGCAGTATTTT.

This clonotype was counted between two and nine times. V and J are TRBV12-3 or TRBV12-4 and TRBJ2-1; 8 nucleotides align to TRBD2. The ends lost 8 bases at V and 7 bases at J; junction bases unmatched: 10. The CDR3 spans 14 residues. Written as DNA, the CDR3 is TGTGCCAGCGGAGTGGCGGGGGGTTCAAATGAGCAGTTCTTC. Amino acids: CASGVAGGSNEQFF.

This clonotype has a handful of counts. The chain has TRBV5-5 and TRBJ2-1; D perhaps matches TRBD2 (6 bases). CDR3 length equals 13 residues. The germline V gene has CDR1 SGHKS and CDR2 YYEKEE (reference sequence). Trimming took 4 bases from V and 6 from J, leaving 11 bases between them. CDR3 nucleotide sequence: TGTGCCAGCAGCCCGAAGGAGGGCAATGAGCAGTTCTTC. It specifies CASSPKEGNEQFF.

The CDR3: CASLNRGVQYF. The CDR3 coding sequence is TGTGCCAGCCTCAACCGGGGAGTACAGTACTTC. J is TRBJ2-7 and V is TRBV2, with D possibly being TRBD2 (5 bases). Germline CDR1 SNHLY, CDR2 FYNNEI. V was shortened by 8 bases and J by 10 bases, with 15 bases between the two germline ends. The CDR3 contains 11 residues.

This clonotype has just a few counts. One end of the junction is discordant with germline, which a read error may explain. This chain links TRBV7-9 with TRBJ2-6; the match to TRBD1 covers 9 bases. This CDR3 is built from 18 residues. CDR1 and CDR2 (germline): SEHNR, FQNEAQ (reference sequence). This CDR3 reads CASSRTGGDLSGANVLTF. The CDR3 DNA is TGTGCCAGCAGCCGCACAGGGGGCGATCTCTCTGGGGCCAACGTTCTGACTTTC.

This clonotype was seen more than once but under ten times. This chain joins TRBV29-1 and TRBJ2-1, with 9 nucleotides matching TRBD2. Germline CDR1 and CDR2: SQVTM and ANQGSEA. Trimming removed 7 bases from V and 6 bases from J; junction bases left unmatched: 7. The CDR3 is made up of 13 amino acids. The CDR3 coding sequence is TGCAGCGCCCGGGGCGGGAGGGTCAATGAGCAGTTCTTC. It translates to CSARGGRVNEQFF.

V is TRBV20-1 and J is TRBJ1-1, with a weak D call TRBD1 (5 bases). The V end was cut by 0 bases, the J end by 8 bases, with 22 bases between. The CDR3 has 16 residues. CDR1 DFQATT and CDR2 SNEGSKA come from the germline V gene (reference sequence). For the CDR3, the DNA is TGCAGTGCTAGAGACACCGCCTCGACGGGCAGGGAGGAAGCTTTCTTT. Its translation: CSARDTASTGREEAFF.

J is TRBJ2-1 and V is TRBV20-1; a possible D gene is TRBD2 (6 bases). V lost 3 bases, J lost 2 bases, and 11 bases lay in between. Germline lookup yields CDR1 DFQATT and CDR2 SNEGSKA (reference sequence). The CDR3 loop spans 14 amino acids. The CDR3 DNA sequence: TGCAGTGCTAGTGAGGGACTGGCCTACAATGAGCAGTTCTTC. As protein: CSASEGLAYNEQFF.

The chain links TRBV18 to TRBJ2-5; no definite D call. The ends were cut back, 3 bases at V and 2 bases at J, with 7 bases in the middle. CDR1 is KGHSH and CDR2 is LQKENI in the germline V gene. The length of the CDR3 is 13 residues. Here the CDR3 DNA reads TGTGCCAGCTCACCCATGGCACAAGAGACCCAGTACTTC. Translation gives CASSPMAQETQYF.

As DNA, the CDR3 is TGCGCCAGCAGCCAAGTCCTTCGGCTTTCCGAACGGCAGTACTTC. It translates to CASSQVLRLSERQYF. The chain has TRBV4-1 and TRBJ2-7; D gene ambiguous. The germline V and J ends were trimmed by 1 base and 9 bases, with 19 bases remaining between them. The CDR3 has 15 amino acids. CDR1 MGHRA and CDR2 YSYEKL come from the germline V gene.

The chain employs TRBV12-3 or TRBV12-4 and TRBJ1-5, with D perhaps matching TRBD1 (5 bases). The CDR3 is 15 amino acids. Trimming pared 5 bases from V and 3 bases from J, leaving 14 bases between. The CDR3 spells CASSPGRTINQPQHF. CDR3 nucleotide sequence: TGTGCCAGCAGTCCGGGACGGACTATCAATCAGCCCCAGCATTTT.

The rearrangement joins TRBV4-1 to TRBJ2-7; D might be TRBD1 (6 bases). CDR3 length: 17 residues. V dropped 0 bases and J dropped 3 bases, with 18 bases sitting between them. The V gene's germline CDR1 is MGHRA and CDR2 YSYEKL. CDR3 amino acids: CASSQDLRTAQFYEQYF. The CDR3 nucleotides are TGCGCCAGCAGCCAAGATTTAAGGACAGCGCAATTCTACGAGCAGTACTTC.

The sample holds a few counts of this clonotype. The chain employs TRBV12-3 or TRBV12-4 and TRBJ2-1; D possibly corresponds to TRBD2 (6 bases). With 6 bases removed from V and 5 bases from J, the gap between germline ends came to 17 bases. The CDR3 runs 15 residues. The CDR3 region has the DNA TGTGCCAGCAGAGGGTCCGGGACTCTAAACAATGAGCAGTTCTTC. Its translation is CASRGSGTLNNEQFF.

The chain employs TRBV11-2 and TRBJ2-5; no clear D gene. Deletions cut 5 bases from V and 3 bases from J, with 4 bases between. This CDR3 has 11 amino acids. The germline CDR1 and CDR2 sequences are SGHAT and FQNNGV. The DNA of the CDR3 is TGTGCCAGCAGCACGAAAGAGACCCAGTACTTC. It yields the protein CASSTKETQYF.

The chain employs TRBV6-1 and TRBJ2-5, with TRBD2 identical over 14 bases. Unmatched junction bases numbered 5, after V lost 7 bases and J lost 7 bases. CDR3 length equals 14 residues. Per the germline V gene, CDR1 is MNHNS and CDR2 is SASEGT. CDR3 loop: CASNDGLAGGTQYF. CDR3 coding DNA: TGTGCCAGCAACGATGGACTAGCGGGGGGGACCCAGTACTTC.

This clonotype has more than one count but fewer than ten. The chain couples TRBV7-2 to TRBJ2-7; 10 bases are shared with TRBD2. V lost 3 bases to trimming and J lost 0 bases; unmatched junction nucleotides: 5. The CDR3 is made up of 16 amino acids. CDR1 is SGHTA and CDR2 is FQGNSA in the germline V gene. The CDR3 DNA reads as TGTGCCAGCAGCTTTCTAGCGGGAGTTCCCTCCTACGAGCAGTACTTC. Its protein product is CASSFLAGVPSYEQYF.

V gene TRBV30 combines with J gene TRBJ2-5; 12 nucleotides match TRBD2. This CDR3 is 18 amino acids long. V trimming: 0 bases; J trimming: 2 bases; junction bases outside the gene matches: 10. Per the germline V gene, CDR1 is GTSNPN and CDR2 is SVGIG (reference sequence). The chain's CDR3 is CAWSVTSGGPRSQETQYF. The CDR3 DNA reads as TGTGCCTGGAGTGTAACTAGCGGGGGGCCGAGATCTCAAGAGACCCAGTACTTC.

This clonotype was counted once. The CDR3 reads CASSSHQSSYNEQYF. CDR3 DNA sequence: TGTGCCAGCAGCTCGCACCAGAGCTCCTACAATGAGCAGTACTTC. V is TRBV7-9 and J is TRBJ2-1; D remains ambiguous. The J call may be in error: the DNA end matches TRBJ2-7 better. Germline assignment: CDR1 SEHNR and CDR2 FQNEAQ (reference sequence). CDR3 length equals 15 residues.

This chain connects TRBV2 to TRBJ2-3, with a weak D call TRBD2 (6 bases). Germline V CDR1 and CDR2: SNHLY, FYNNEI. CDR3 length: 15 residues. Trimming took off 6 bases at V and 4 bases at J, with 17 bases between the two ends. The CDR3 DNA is TGTGCCAGCAGCGAGAGCGGGTTCGAGGCAGATACGCAGTATTTT. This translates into CASSESGFEADTQYF.